This entry lists 27 T cell receptor beta chains sequenced from one sample in a study of blood T cells in healthy people across ages. A sample-barcoded 5' primer and a J-beta primer mix were used in a second PCR of about 7 to 12 cycles. TCRdb re-analysed the 5' RACE reads in MiXCR, keeping a single row per CDR3 protein. Found here are approximately 690,000 distinct CDR3 sequences, under 65% of them singletons; the top ten hold over 35%. Material: blood. These receptors all come from a man aged 55 to 70 in good health.

Only a few counts were recorded for this clonotype. As DNA, the CDR3 is TGCAGTGCTAGGATGTCTCACGCTAGCGGGGTCCGGTTCTTC. Its protein product is CSARMSHASGVRFF. This sequence joins TRBV20-1 and TRBJ2-1, with 9 positions matching TRBD2. Germline-derived CDR1 and CDR2 are DFQATT and SNEGSKA (reference sequence). The length of the CDR3 is 14 residues. V lost 3 bases to trimming and J lost 15 bases; unmatched junction nucleotides: 15.

A remark on this clonotype: Germline and junction disagree at one end, which may indicate a read error. The V call is TRBV6-2 or TRBV6-3, the J call TRBJ1-1, with a possible D match to TRBD1 (6 bases). The CDR3 covers 14 residues. CDR1 and CDR2 (germline): MNHEY, SVGEGT. The CDR3 nucleotides are TGTACCAGCAGCCCCAGGGGACAGAACACTGAAGCTTTCTTT. Protein: CTSSPRGQNTEAFF.

The chain employs TRBV18 and TRBJ2-7, with D possibly matching TRBD1 (5 bases). Trimming cost V 3 bases and J 6 bases, with 15 bases left between them. Germline V gives CDR1 KGHSH, CDR2 LQKENI. CDR3 length equals 14 residues. The CDR3 region has the DNA TGTGCCAGCTCACCGGGCGACAGCCGAGGCGAGCAGTACTTC. Its translation is CASSPGDSRGEQYF.

This clonotype was seen a few times. The V gene is TRBV5-1, the J gene TRBJ1-2; 7 bases map to TRBD1. CDR3 length equals 17 residues. Germline V gene lookup returns CDR1 SGHRS and CDR2 YFSETQ. The V gene end was trimmed by 1 base and the J gene end by 0 bases; junction bases not matched to a gene: 9. This CDR3 is CASSLRDSSTANYGYTF. For the CDR3, the DNA is TGCGCCAGCAGCTTGCGGGACAGCTCGACAGCTAACTATGGCTACACCTTC. The variable domain in full, with the rest retrieved from reference TRBV5-1 and TRBJ1-2, is KAGVTQTPRYLIKTRGQQVTLSCSPISGHRSVSWYQQTPGQGLQFLFEYFSETQRNKGNFPGRFSGRQFSNSRSEMNVSTLELGDSALYLCASSLRDSSTANYGYTFGSGTRLTVV.

V is TRBV6-5 and J is TRBJ2-7; 9 bases line up with TRBD1. Per the germline V gene, CDR1 is MNHEY and CDR2 is SVGAGI. V gave up 2 bases and J gave up 5 bases; unmatched junction bases: 7. The CDR3 is made up of 15 amino acids. In DNA form, the CDR3 reads TGTGCCAGCAGTTACCCAACAGGGGGCGGGAACGAGCAGTACTTC. As protein: CASSYPTGGGNEQYF.

This clonotype was counted a single time. The V call is TRBV6-4, the J call TRBJ2-1; TRBD1 matches 8 bases. The CDR3 spans 15 residues. Germline trimming cut 6 bases from V and 9 bases from J; bases unmatched to any gene: 13. Germline CDR1 MRHNA, CDR2 SNTAGT. The CDR3 sequence is CASSGNTGGLAEQFF. The CDR3 nucleotides are TGTGCCAGCAGCGGGAATACAGGGGGATTAGCTGAGCAGTTCTTC.

This rearrangement joins TRBV2 to TRBJ1-5; no firm D call. The germline gives CDR1 SNHLY, CDR2 FYNNEI. The CDR3 loop spans 13 amino acids. DNA of the CDR3: TGTGTCGTCGGAAACAGTAGCAATCAGCCCCAGCATTTT. Translating it yields CVVGNSSNQPQHF.

This chain links TRBV15 with TRBJ2-5; no reliable D call. Germline-derived CDR1 and CDR2 are LNHNV and YYDKDF (reference sequence). The V end lost 0 bases, the J end lost 7 bases, and 15 bases lay between the germline ends. This CDR3 is built from 15 residues. DNA for the CDR3: TGTGCCACCAGCAGAGATCTGGAACTGGGCAGGACCCAGTACTTC. Its protein is CATSRDLELGRTQYF.

This clonotype has only a few counts. V usage is TRBV20-1 and J usage is TRBJ2-1, with D hard to call. The germline CDR1 and CDR2 sequences are DFQATT and SNEGSKA (reference sequence). Trimming took 3 bases from V and 7 from J, leaving 13 bases between them. This CDR3 is built from 13 residues. The CDR3 reads CSARVSGHNEQFF. The CDR3 coding sequence is TGCAGTGCTAGGGTATCGGGCCATAATGAGCAGTTCTTC.

This clonotype was counted a few times. The CDR3 region is CASSRSGQSGNIGYTF. Here the CDR3 DNA reads TGCGCCAGCAGCCGCAGTGGACAGTCGGGCAATATAGGCTACACCTTC. The chain carries TRBV5-1 and TRBJ1-2; a possible D gene is TRBD1 (6 bases). The CDR3 loop spans 16 amino acids. Germline V gives CDR1 SGHRS, CDR2 YFSETQ. The ends were cut back, 4 bases at V and 8 bases at J, with 24 bases in the middle.

The chain carries TRBV2 and TRBJ2-5; perhaps TRBD2 as D (6 bases). Germline V gene data show CDR1 as SNHLY and CDR2 as FYNNEI. The CDR3 consists of 13 residues. CDR3 loop: CASREDHQETQYF. CDR3 nucleotide sequence: TGTGCTTCGCGGGAAGATCACCAAGAGACCCAGTACTTC.

The table lists this clonotype with many counts. The J gene is TRBJ1-1, the V gene TRBV18; D not certain. The CDR3 covers 13 residues. Trimming took 3 bases from V and 5 from J, leaving 10 bases between them. CDR1 is KGHSH and CDR2 is LQKENI in the germline V gene. The CDR3 sequence: CASSPETLTEAFF. The CDR3 nucleotides read TGTGCCAGCTCACCGGAGACACTAACTGAAGCTTTCTTT.

This chain connects TRBV20-1 to TRBJ2-2; D remains unclear. V was trimmed by 5 bases and J by 4 bases, leaving 11 bases between them. CDR3 length: 13 amino acids. Germline CDR1 and CDR2: DFQATT and SNEGSKA (reference sequence). CDR3 amino acids: CSAFTPVTGELFF. CDR3 bases: TGCAGTGCTTTTACCCCGGTCACCGGGGAGCTGTTTTTT.

This clonotype appeared a few times. The V call is TRBV12-3 or TRBV12-4, the J call TRBJ2-1; the match to TRBD2 covers 13 bases. This CDR3 has 16 amino acids. The J segment lost 7 bases and the V segment lost 6 bases, leaving 9 bases of the junction unmatched. The CDR3 sequence: CASSLTSGGFKNEQFF. DNA for the CDR3: TGTGCCAGCAGCCTGACTAGCGGGGGGTTCAAGAATGAGCAGTTCTTC.

The chain links TRBV28 to TRBJ1-2, with 8 bases identical to TRBD1. The CDR3 covers 14 residues. The trim removed 3 bases at V and 4 bases at J, leaving 4 bases unmatched. Looked up from germline, CDR1 is MDHEN and CDR2 is SYDVKM. CDR3 sequence reads: CASSFRDRSYGYTF. CDR3 bases: TGTGCCAGCAGTTTTAGGGACAGGTCCTATGGCTACACCTTC.

V is TRBV10-3 and J is TRBJ1-5; 8 nucleotides align to TRBD1. Germline V gene sequence: CDR1 ENHRY, CDR2 SYGVKD. The length of the CDR3 is 13 residues. V was clipped by 6 bases and J by 7 bases; unmatched bases: 5. The CDR3 sequence is CAIRGQEGQPQHF. CDR3 in DNA: TGTGCCATCAGGGGACAGGAAGGCCAGCCCCAGCATTTT.

A few counts support this clonotype. The chain employs TRBV29-1 and TRBJ2-4; possible D gene TRBD2, 7 bases. With 7 bases removed from V and 6 bases from J, the gap between germline ends came to 16 bases. The CDR3 runs 13 residues. The germline gives CDR1 SQVTM, CDR2 ANQGSEA. Written as DNA, the CDR3 is TGCAGCGCCTTCCTAGGGGGGGGAAACATTCAGTACTTC. Protein sequence: CSAFLGGGNIQYF.

The chain uses TRBV20-1 and TRBJ1-5, with TRBD1 matching 7 bases. CDR3 length: 14 residues. The trim removed 0 bases at V and 4 bases at J, leaving 3 bases unmatched. From germline, CDR1 is DFQATT and CDR2 SNEGSKA (reference sequence). CDR3 protein: CSAREGQANQPQHF. The CDR3 DNA reads TGCAGTGCTAGAGAAGGACAGGCGAATCAGCCCCAGCATTTT.

The genes are TRBV29-1 and TRBJ1-5; 8 nucleotides align to TRBD1. The germline CDR1 and CDR2 sequences are SQVTM and ANQGSEA. CDR3 length: 14 amino acids. V was pared by 4 bases and J by 4 bases, with 6 bases of the junction left unmatched. The CDR3 coding sequence is TGCAGCGTTGGGGACCGACAGGGGAATCAGCCCCAGCATTTT. Its translation: CSVGDRQGNQPQHF. The full variable domain, in which reference TRBV29-1 and TRBJ1-5 provide the parts outside the CDR3, is SAVISQKPSRDICQRGTSLTIQCQVDSQVTMMFWYRQQPGQSLTLIATANQGSEATYESGFVIDKFPISRPNLTFSTLTVSNMSPEDSSIYLCSVGDRQGNQPQHFGDGTRLSIL.

V gene TRBV11-2 combines with J gene TRBJ2-2; possibly TRBD2 for D (6 bases). Trimming removed 4 bases at V and 1 base at J, with 19 bases between. The CDR3 sequence is 18 residues long. Germline CDR1 is SGHAT and CDR2 is FQNNGV. CDR3 loop: CASSSSLWMRGNTGELFF. CDR3 bases: TGTGCCAGCAGCTCCTCCCTTTGGATGCGGGGGAACACCGGGGAGCTGTTTTTT.

The V gene is TRBV27, the J gene TRBJ2-1; 11 positions agree with TRBD2. The DNA end lines up better with TRBJ2-7; the J call may be wrong. The CDR3 extends over 16 amino acids. Germline V gene lookup returns CDR1 MNHEY and CDR2 SMNVEV (reference sequence). The CDR3, as DNA: TGTGCCAGCAGTGTGACTAGCGGGATCTCCTACAATGAGCAGTACTTC. Protein product: CASSVTSGISYNEQYF.

The chain couples TRBV27 to TRBJ2-4; possible D gene TRBD1, 6 bases. The tail of the sequence fits TRBJ2-7 better, so the J call may be wrong. CDR3 length equals 15 residues. The germline V gene encodes CDR1 MNHEY and CDR2 SMNVEV (reference sequence). The CDR3, as DNA: TGTGCCAGCAGTCCCACGGGACATTCTAGGTACGAGCAGTACTTC. It translates to CASSPTGHSRYEQYF.

A remark on this clonotype: Just one base apart from a much larger clone, this may be a read error. For the CDR3, the DNA is TGTGCCAGCAGCCCCGGGGGGGCCGCCTACAATGAGCAGTACTTC. Protein: CASSPGGAAYNEQYF. The V gene is TRBV7-8, the J gene TRBJ2-5; TRBD2 matches 8 bases. With V trimmed by 5 bases and J by 11 bases, 16 bases remained unmatched. Germline CDR1 and CDR2: SGHVS and FQNEAQ. The CDR3 sequence is 15 residues long.

The J gene is TRBJ1-1, the V gene TRBV5-1; D remains unclear. This CDR3 is built from 19 residues. Germline V gene sequence: CDR1 SGHRS, CDR2 YFSETQ. The V gene lost 3 bases and the J gene lost 0 bases, with 24 bases spanning the gap. CDR3 region: CASSSQTPGRTLMNTEAFF. The CDR3 DNA reads as TGCGCCAGCAGCTCGCAAACTCCGGGCCGAACCCTCATGAACACTGAAGCTTTCTTT.

This rearrangement joins TRBV18 to TRBJ2-3, with TRBD2 matching 11 bases. From germline, CDR1 is KGHSH and CDR2 LQKENI. The V gene end was trimmed by 4 bases and the J gene end by 0 bases; junction bases not matched to a gene: 6. The CDR3 length is 17 residues. CDR3 protein: CASSRGLAVLSTDTQYF. In nucleotides, the CDR3 is TGTGCCAGCTCACGGGGACTAGCGGTCCTGAGCACAGATACGCAGTATTTT.

The V gene is TRBV18, the J gene TRBJ1-2; TRBD1 aligns across 8 bases. CDR1 is KGHSH and CDR2 is LQKENI in the germline V gene. The CDR3 is 14 amino acids. Trimming at V came to 3 bases and at J to 5 bases, leaving 5 bases not matched to a gene. CDR3 DNA sequence: TGTGCCAGCTCACCCGGACAGGGAGAATATGGCTACACCTTC. Translation: CASSPGQGEYGYTF. The variable domain in full, with the rest retrieved from reference TRBV18 and TRBJ1-2, is NAGVMQNPRHLVRRRGQEARLRCSPMKGHSHVYWYRQLPEEGLKFMVYLQKENIIDESGMPKERFSAEFPKEGPSILRIQQVVRGDSAAYFCASSPGQGEYGYTFGSGTRLTVV.

This clonotype was seen a few times. Its ends do not fully match the called genes, so a read error is possible. For the CDR3, the DNA is TGTGCCACCAGTAGAGACCGGGGAGTCGGCTACACCTTC. This sequence encodes CATSRDRGVGYTF. The J gene is TRBJ1-2, the V gene TRBV15; D is uncertain. There are 13 residues in the CDR3. CDR1 and CDR2 from the germline V gene are LNHNV and YYDKDF (reference sequence).